This T cell receptor (beta chain) was documented in a study of blood T cell repertoires in COVID-19. Across the study: COVID-19 samples, acute and convalescent, were from the United States, Italy and Spain. PBMCs, B-cell-depleted T cells, or T cells provided the cDNA or gDNA that made up the material.

Germline values: CDR1 SEHNR, CDR2 FQNEAQ (reference sequence). V was pared by 5 bases and J by 4 bases, with 8 bases between. The CDR3 is 12 residues long. In the original processing: Reference gene primer amplification in the assay estimated nucleated cell counts. Sequencing used immunoSEQ multiplex PCR; TCRdb keeps in-frame clones, though not all of them. V and J calls and clone size are copied from that table; D and trimming were computed from the DNA. The sample holds more than 400,000 clones, approximately 85% seen once. The rearrangement links TRBV7-9 to TRBJ2-5; D gene unclear. The sequence was obtained from a human donor in a cohort sampled during active COVID-19. The sequenced sample consisted of peripheral blood. This CDR3 reads CASSLLRETQYF. The CDR3 DNA reads as TGTGCCAGCAGCCTTCTGAGAGAGACCCAGTACTTC.